This T cell receptor beta chain was obtained from a study of cytotoxic CD8 clonotypes in ibrutinib-treated CLL (dated by TCRdb to the early 2020s). For the study in its entirety: The cohort included around 15 treatment-naive and under 13 relapsed/refractory patients; roughly 17 were IGHV unmutated. Responses were partial in approximately 24 patients and complete in 2; after median 68 months follow-up, around 15 stayed in remission and roughly twelve progressed. Cryopreserved peripheral blood mononuclear cells were obtained before treatment, at response, and at either sustained remission or disease progression. Samples at response were collected after a median of about 11 months of treatment, with a range of about 6 to 40 months. All remission and progressive disease samples were collected while patients were still receiving ibrutinib. On average, each sample had approximately 260,000 productive templates and more than 75,000 productive rearrangements. Of the roughly 86 participants in the trial, 25 to 30 had longitudinal samples available. Study-wide conclusions, independent of this receptor: Clonality rose at ibrutinib response, remained stable during sustained remission, and dropped back toward baseline at progression. Baseline clonality was found to be higher than that of age-matched healthy donors and was strongly correlated with circulating CD8+ T-cell counts. Lymph node repertoires were not examined, and the timing of sampling was not matched between patients in sustained remission and those whose disease progressed. Public clonotypes were rare and either shrank or stayed stable during treatment, and the rise in clonality at ibrutinib response reflected expansion of private clonotypes.

The junction shows trimming of 4 bases on V and 0 bases on J, and the gene matches do not reach 10 bases of it. Its CDR3 holds 18 amino acids, cysteine through phenylalanine. CDR3 DNA is the only sequence kept; it has 54 bases, read in frame from the first base. CDR1 and CDR2 are drawn from the germline V gene: SGHNT, YENEEA. In the paper's terms, the time point label means: progressive disease on ibrutinib. For TCR beta library preparation, about 2.1 micrograms of genomic DNA were extracted from the cryopreserved PBMCs. Longitudinal blood samples from CLL patients receiving ibrutinib monotherapy were subjected to high-throughput TCR beta sequencing. The patients were enrolled in a single-center, open-label phase 2 trial of ibrutinib monotherapy. Concerning this clone: Its antigen remains undetermined. Base quality data are lacking; no much larger clone is found one base away.

A MiSeq instrument was used for deep resolution sequencing, which targeted depths ranging from 1 in 1 million up to 1 in 200,000 T cells, with coverage averaging 10x for each clonotype. TCR beta libraries were generated with the immunoSEQ hsTCRB Kit. The source study handled its data this way. ImmunoSEQ Data Assistant and ImmunoSEQ Analyzer were used for data analysis, and V, D and J genes were assigned according to IMGT definitions. Clonality, which ranges from 0 to 1, was calculated by subtracting the normalized Shannon entropy of productive rearrangement frequencies from one. Only overrepresented clonotypes making up at least 0.05% of the repertoire of each patient were included in the public clonotype analysis. Thirteen age-matched healthy donor repertoires from immuneACCESS were used as controls for clonality. The table comes from immuneACCESS by way of TCRdb, which keeps in-frame sequences with V and J called. Part of the clones is missing from these tables; in studies checked, under half for an unresolved V gene and the rest for unknown reasons. Clonal size and the V and J genes are those of that table, whereas D and trimming came from the DNA. The sample table lists 55,000 to 60,000 clones, 50% to 65% of them with a count of one. The top ten clonotypes cover under 30% of the sample.

This sample comprised PBMCs, obtained at disease progression, from a patient treated with ibrutinib. The source is a human donor with chronic lymphocytic leukemia. The sequence links TRBV11-3 to TRBJ1-5, with 9 central nucleotides matching TRBD1. Read as DNA, the sequence is TGTGCCAGCAGCTCACCGGGACAGGGAAAGTATAGCAATCAGCCCCAGCATTTT. This translates into CASSSPGQGKYSNQPQHF.